The T cell receptor (beta chain) described here comes from a study of T cells in Graves' hyperthyroidism and ophthalmopathy. The investigators amplified TCR beta CDR3 regions from RNA transcripts. TCR CDR3 underwent first-round RT-PCR with the HTBI primer set. TCRdb reprocessed the multiplex PCR reads via MiXCR and lists one record per CDR3 protein. The sample holds some 720,000 distinct CDR3 sequences, about 17% seen once. This clonotype was detected ten times or more. Germline values: CDR1 SGHRS, CDR2 YFSETQ. Trimming removed 5 bases at V and 0 bases at J, with 8 bases between. The CDR3 runs to 13 residues.

The V call is TRBV5-1, the J call TRBJ1-1; no definite D call. The sequence came from a man aged 18-30 years with Graves' hyperthyroidism. The material sequenced was blood. The CDR3 DNA reads TGCGCCAGCAGGGAGGGCATGAACACTGAAGCTTTCTTT. Amino acids: CASREGMNTEAFF.